Below, one TCR beta chain is given with its context. TCRdb re-called the 5' RACE reads with MiXCR, one entry per CDR3 protein. This sample has about 340,000 distinct CDR3 sequences, with more than 15% found just once. The data belong to a study of T-cell memory formation after mild COVID-19. Losses at the gene ends were 1 base for V and 6 bases for J; bases not matched to a gene: 8. Germline V gene sequence: CDR1 SGHRS, CDR2 YFSETQ. This CDR3 spans 16 amino acids. This sequence was found in a man in his late teens or twenties who had mild COVID-19 (a few samples of this study predate the infection). Cell type and time point are not known. This sequence joins TRBV5-1 and TRBJ2-7; TRBD2 agrees at 12 bases. Sequenced sample: PBMCs or a T cell subset sorted from them (not recorded which). CDR3 bases: TGCGCCAGCAGCTTGCCTAGCGGGGGGGTAATCGCCGAGCAGTACTTC. Amino acid sequence: CASSLPSGGVIAEQYF.